A single sample is the source of the 6 T cell receptor beta chains below, sequenced in a study of shared clonotypes between healthy human individuals. Sequenced by immunoSEQ multiplex PCR; TCRdb stores in-frame clones only, minus some. Of some 2.1 million clones in the sample, 95% were seen once. The sample comprised naive CD4+ T cells sorted from blood. The subset denotes: CD45RA+ positively selected. The receptors derive from a man aged 18 to 29 in good health.

V and J are TRBV12-5 and TRBJ2-3, with D unclear. V lost 2 bases to trimming and J lost 2 bases, with 11 bases between them. Looked up from germline, CDR1 is LGHNT and CDR2 is FRNRAP. The length of the CDR3 is 15 residues. CDR3 loop: CASGLLQTSTDTQYF. Here the CDR3 DNA reads TGTGCTAGTGGTTTGCTGCAGACGTCCACAGATACGCAGTATTTT.

This sequence joins TRBV4-1 and TRBJ2-3, with TRBD2 matching 9 bases. The V and J ends lost 0 bases and 8 bases, in that order; junction bases with no gene match: 18. Germline-derived CDR1 and CDR2 are MGHRA and YSYEKL. The CDR3 extends over 19 amino acids. The CDR3 loop reads CASSQDAVSAGGRYGTQYF. The CDR3 DNA sequence: TGCGCCAGCAGCCAAGATGCGGTTTCAGCGGGAGGACGGTATGGTACGCAGTATTTT.

This clone appeared a single time. V gene TRBV4-1 combines with J gene TRBJ2-1; 8 bases match TRBD2. The trim removed 4 bases at V and 5 bases at J, leaving 7 bases unmatched. The germline CDR1 and CDR2 sequences are MGHRA and YSYEKL. The CDR3 is 15 residues long. CDR3 residues: CASSPGGQLNNEQFF. The DNA of the CDR3 is TGCGCCAGCAGCCCGGGAGGGCAGTTGAACAATGAGCAGTTCTTC.

This chain joins TRBV7-2 and TRBJ1-1, with 7 bases lining up with TRBD1. CDR1 and CDR2 (germline): SGHTA, FQGNSA. There are 16 residues in the CDR3. The trim removed 3 bases at V and 0 bases at J, leaving 7 bases unmatched. CDR3 nucleotides: TGTGCCAGCAGCTTTGGCACAGGGGTCATGAACACTGAAGCTTTCTTT. Protein product: CASSFGTGVMNTEAFF.

In DNA, the CDR3 is TGTGCCAGCAGTGCCGACAGGGCGGATCAGCCCCAGCATTTT. This codes for CASSADRADQPQHF. The chain has TRBV2 and TRBJ1-5; 7 bases agree with TRBD1. Per germline, CDR1 SNHLY and CDR2 FYNNEI. V dropped 4 bases and J dropped 5; count of bases not matched to a gene: 5. The CDR3 is 14 amino acids. The whole variable domain, filled in from reference TRBV2 and TRBJ1-5, reads EPEVTQTPSHQVTQMGQEVILRCVPISNHLYFYWYRQILGQKVEFLVSFYNNEISEKSEIFDDQFSVERPDGSNFTLKIRSTKLEDSAMYFCASSADRADQPQHFGDGTRLSIL.

The gene calls are TRBV5-8 and TRBJ2-2, with 14 bases that match TRBD2. The J segment lost 7 bases and the V segment lost 4 bases, leaving 6 bases of the junction unmatched. The CDR3 spans 16 residues. Germline V CDR1 and CDR2: SGHTS, YDEGEE. The CDR3 spells CASSPVGLAGGGELFF. The CDR3 DNA is TGTGCCAGCAGCCCTGTCGGACTAGCGGGAGGCGGGGAGCTGTTTTTT. Using reference TRBV5-8 and TRBJ2-2 for the parts outside the CDR3, the full variable domain is EAGVTQSPTHLIKTRGQQATLRCSPISGHTSVYWYQQALGLGLQFLLWYDEGEERNRGNFPPRFSGRQFPNYSSELNVNALELEDSALYLCASSPVGLAGGGELFFGEGSRLTVL.